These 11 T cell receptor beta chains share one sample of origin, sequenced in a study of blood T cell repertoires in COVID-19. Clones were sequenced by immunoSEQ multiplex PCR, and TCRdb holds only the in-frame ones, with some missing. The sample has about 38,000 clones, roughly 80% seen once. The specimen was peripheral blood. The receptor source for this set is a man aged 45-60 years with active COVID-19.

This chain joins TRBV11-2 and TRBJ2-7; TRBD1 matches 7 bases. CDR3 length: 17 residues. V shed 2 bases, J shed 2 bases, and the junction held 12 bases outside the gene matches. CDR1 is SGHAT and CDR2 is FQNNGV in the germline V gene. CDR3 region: CASSLTQGTDKPYEQYF. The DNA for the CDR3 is TGTGCCAGCAGCTTAACTCAGGGGACAGACAAACCCTACGAGCAGTACTTC.

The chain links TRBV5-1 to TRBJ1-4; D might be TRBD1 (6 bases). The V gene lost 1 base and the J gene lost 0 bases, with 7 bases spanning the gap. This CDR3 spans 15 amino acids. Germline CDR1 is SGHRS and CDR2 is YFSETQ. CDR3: CASSLTGTTNEKLFF. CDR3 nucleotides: TGCGCCAGCAGCTTGACAGGGACAACTAATGAAAAACTGTTTTTT.

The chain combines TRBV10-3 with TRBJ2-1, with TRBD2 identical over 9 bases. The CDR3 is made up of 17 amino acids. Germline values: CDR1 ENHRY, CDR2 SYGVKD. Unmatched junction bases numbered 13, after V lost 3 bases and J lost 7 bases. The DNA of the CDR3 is TGTGCCATCAGTGATCCCTCCGGTAGCGGGGGAGCGAATGAGCAGTTCTTC. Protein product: CAISDPSGSGGANEQFF.

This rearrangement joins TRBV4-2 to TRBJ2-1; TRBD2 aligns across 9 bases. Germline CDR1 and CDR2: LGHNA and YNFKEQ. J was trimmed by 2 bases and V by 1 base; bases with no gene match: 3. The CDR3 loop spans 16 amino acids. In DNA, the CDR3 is TGTGCCAGCAGCCAAGGGGGACTAGCTACCTACAATGAGCAGTTCTTC. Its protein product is CASSQGGLATYNEQFF.

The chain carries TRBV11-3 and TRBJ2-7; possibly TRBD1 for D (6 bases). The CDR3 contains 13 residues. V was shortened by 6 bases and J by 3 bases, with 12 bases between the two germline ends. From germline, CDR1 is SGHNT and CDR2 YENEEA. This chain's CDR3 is CASSPTGHYEQYF. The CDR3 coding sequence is TGTGCCAGCAGTCCCACGGGACACTACGAGCAGTACTTC.

CDR3 bases: TGCAGTGCTAGTTTTCGACAGGGGAATGAAAAACTGTTTTTT. It specifies CSASFRQGNEKLFF. The chain combines TRBV20-1 with TRBJ1-4; 8 bases agree with TRBD1. V shed 3 bases, J shed 5 bases, and the junction held 5 bases outside the gene matches. Germline loops: CDR1 DFQATT, CDR2 SNEGSKA (reference sequence). This CDR3 region has 14 residues.

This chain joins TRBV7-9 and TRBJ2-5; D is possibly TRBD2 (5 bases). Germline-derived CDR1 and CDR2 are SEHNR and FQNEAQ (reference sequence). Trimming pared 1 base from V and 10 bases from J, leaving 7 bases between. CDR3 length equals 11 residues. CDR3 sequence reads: CASSLGLHQYF. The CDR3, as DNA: TGTGCCAGCAGCTTAGGACTACACCAGTACTTC.

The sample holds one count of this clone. CDR3 in DNA: TGTGCCAGTCGCGGACAGGGGGCATATGGCTACACCTTC. Amino acid sequence: CASRGQGAYGYTF. This chain links TRBV19 with TRBJ1-2, with 11 positions matching TRBD1. The CDR3 totals 13 residues. Trimming cost V 8 bases and J 5 bases; bases outside gene matches: 4. Germline CDR1 reads LNHDA; CDR2 reads SQIVND (reference sequence).

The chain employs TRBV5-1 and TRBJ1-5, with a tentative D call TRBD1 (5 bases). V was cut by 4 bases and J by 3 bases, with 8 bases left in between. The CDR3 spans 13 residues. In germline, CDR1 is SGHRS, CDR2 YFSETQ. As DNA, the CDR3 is TGCGCCAGCAGCCAGGACAACAATCAGCCCCAGCATTTT. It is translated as CASSQDNNQPQHF.

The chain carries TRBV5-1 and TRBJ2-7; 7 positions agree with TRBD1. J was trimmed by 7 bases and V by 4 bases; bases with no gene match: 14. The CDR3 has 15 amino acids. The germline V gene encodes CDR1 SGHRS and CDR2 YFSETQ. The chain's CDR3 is CASSPISGGTWEQYF. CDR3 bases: TGCGCCAGCAGCCCCATATCAGGGGGAACGTGGGAGCAGTACTTC. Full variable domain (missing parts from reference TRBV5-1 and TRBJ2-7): KAGVTQTPRYLIKTRGQQVTLSCSPISGHRSVSWYQQTPGQGLQFLFEYFSETQRNKGNFPGRFSGRQFSNSRSEMNVSTLELGDSALYLCASSPISGGTWEQYFGPGTRLTVT.

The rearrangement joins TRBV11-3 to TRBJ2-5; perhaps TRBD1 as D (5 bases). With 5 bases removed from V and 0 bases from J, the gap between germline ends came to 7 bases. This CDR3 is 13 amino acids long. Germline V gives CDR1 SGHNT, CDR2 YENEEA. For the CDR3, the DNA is TGTGCCAGCAGCGACAGCTACCAAGAGACCCAGTACTTC. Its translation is CASSDSYQETQYF.